The source of this T cell receptor (beta chain) is a study of spatial heterogeneity in lung cancer. Study details: The count of detected beta-chain sequences consistently exceeded that of alpha-chain sequences. Strongly correlated with TCR transcript counts in tumor regions was a T cell module score, which was a transcriptional module score calculated from matched bulk RNA-seq. General study points: Mutation tallies in tumors tracked expanded intratumoral alpha and beta TCR counts.

TCRdb re-analysed the 5' RACE reads in MiXCR, keeping a single row per CDR3 protein. This sample yields about 8,100 distinct CDR3 sequences, of which 5% to 6.5% are seen a single time; around 24% belongs to the top ten. Time point described: sample taken at primary tumor resection. V lost 4 bases, J lost 6 bases, and 4 bases stayed unmatched. This CDR3 has 13 residues. CDR1 and CDR2 from the germline V gene are SGHRS and YFSETQ. This clonotype was detected many times. Its specificity is not known. The source of this sequence is a male donor with early-stage non-small cell lung cancer. This specimen consisted of lung tumor tissue, obtained at surgery. This chain joins TRBV5-1 and TRBJ1-2, with TRBD1 identical over 9 bases. Here the CDR3 DNA reads TGCGCCAGCAGCCCGGGACAGGGACATGGCTACACCTTC. It specifies CASSPGQGHGYTF.